This TCR beta chain was sequenced in a study of blood T cell repertoires in COVID-19. Study-wide background: The origin of the acute and convalescent COVID-19 samples was the United States, Italy and Spain. From T cells, B-cell-depleted T cells, or PBMCs came the material, which was cDNA or gDNA.

In germline, CDR1 is SGHVS, CDR2 FQNEAQ. The CDR3 length is 15 residues. V shed 5 bases, J shed 6 bases, and the junction held 7 bases outside the gene matches. Source study methods: Estimates of nucleated cell counts were drawn from the amplification of reference gene primers. Using immunoSEQ multiplex PCR, the repertoire was profiled, and TCRdb retains in-frame clones only, with some absent. The V and J calls and the clone size are those of that table, but D and trimming were determined from the DNA. The sample carries roughly 180,000 clones, 70% to 90% recorded once. The V call is TRBV7-8, the J call TRBJ2-1; 10 nucleotides line up with TRBD2. The source of this sequence is a man aged 70-80 years with active or convalescent COVID-19. Specimen: peripheral blood. CDR3 region: CASSISSGSPNEQFF. CDR3 coding DNA: TGTGCCAGCAGCATCTCTAGCGGGAGCCCCAATGAGCAGTTCTTC.